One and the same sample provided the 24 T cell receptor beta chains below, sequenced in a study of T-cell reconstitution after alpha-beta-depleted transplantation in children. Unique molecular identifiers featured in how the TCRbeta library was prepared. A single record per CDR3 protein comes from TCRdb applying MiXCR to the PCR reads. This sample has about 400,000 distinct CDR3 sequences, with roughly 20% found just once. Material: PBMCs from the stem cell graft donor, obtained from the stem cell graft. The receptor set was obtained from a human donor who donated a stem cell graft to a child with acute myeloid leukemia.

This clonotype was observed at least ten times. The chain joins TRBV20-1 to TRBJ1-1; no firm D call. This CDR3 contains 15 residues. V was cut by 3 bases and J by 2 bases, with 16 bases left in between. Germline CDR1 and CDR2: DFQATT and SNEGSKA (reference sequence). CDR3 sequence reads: CSASLISPRNTEAFF. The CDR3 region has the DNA TGCAGTGCTAGCCTAATTAGTCCCCGAAACACTGAAGCTTTCTTT.

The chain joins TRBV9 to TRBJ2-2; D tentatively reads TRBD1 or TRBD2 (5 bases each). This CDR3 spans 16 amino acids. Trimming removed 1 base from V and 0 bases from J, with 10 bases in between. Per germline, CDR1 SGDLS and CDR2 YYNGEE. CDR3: CASSVRGRTNTGELFF. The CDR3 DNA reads TGTGCCAGCAGCGTACGGGGCAGAACGAACACCGGGGAGCTGTTTTTT.

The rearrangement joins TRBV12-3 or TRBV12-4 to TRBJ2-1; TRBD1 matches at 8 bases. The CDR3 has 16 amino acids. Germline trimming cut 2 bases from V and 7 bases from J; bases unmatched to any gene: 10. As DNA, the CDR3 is TGTGCCAGCAGTTTAAGGTCGCCAGGGGGCTGGAATGAGCAGTTCTTC. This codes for CASSLRSPGGWNEQFF.

As DNA, the CDR3 is TGTGCCAGCAGTTTCCTTAGGGGGAATCAGCCCCAGCATTTT. Translating it yields CASSFLRGNQPQHF. The gene calls are TRBV12-3 or TRBV12-4 and TRBJ1-5, with D perhaps TRBD1 (6 bases). V dropped 3 bases and J dropped 4 bases, with 10 bases sitting between them. The CDR3 contains 14 residues.

CDR3 amino acids: CASSLGTLETQYF. CDR3 coding DNA: TGTGCCAGCAGTTTGGGGACTTTAGAGACCCAGTACTTC. The V and J genes are TRBV28 and TRBJ2-5; possible D gene TRBD2, 6 bases. In germline, CDR1 is MDHEN, CDR2 SYDVKM. The V and J ends lost 3 bases and 4 bases respectively, with 9 bases between them. The CDR3 is made up of 13 amino acids.

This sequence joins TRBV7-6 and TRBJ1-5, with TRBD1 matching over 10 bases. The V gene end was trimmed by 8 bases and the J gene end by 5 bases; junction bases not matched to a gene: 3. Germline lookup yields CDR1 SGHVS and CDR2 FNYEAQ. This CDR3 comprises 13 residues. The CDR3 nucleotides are TGTGCCAGCGGGACAGGGGAGTATCAGCCCCAGCATTTT. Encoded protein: CASGTGEYQPQHF.

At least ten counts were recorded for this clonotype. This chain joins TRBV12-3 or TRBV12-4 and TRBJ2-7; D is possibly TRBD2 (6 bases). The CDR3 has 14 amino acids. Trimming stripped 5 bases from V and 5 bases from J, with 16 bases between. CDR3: CASSLLNSGDEQYF. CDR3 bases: TGTGCCAGCAGTCTCCTCAATAGCGGCGACGAGCAGTACTTC.

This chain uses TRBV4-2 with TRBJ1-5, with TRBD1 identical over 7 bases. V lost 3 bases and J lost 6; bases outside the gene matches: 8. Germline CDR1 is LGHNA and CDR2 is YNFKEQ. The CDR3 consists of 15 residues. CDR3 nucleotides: TGTGCCAGCAGCCACAGACAGGGCGATGGTCAGCCCCAGCATTTT. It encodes CASSHRQGDGQPQHF.

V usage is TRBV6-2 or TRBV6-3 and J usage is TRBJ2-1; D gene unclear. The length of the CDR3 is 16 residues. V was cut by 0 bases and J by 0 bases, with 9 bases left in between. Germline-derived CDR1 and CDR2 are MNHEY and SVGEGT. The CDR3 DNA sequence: TGTGCCAGCAGTTACTCCCCGTTCCTCTCCTACAATGAGCAGTTCTTC. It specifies CASSYSPFLSYNEQFF.

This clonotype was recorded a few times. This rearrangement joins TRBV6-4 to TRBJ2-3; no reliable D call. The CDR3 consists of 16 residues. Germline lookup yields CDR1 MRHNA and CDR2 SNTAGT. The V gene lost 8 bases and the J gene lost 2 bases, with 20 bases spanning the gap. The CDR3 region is CASGEEDQKFTDTQYF. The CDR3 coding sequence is TGTGCCAGCGGAGAAGAGGATCAAAAGTTCACAGATACGCAGTATTTT.

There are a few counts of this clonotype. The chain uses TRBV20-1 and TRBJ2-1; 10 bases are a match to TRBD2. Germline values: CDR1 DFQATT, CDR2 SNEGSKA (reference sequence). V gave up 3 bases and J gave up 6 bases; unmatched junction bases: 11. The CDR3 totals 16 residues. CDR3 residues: CSARRPASGSVNEQFF. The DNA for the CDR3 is TGCAGTGCTAGGAGGCCGGCTAGCGGGAGTGTCAATGAGCAGTTCTTC.

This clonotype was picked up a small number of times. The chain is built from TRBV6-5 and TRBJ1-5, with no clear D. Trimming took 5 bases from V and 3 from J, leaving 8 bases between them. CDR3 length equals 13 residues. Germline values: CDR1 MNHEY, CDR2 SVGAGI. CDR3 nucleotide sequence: TGTGCCAGCAGTCGCGGTCTCAATCAGCCCCAGCATTTT. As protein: CASSRGLNQPQHF.

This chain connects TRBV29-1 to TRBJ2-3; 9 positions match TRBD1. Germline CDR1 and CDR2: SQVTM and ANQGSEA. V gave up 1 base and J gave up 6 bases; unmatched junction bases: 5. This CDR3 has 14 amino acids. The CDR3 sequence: CSVEGHRGPDTQYF. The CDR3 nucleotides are TGCAGCGTTGAAGGGCACAGGGGGCCGGATACGCAGTATTTT.

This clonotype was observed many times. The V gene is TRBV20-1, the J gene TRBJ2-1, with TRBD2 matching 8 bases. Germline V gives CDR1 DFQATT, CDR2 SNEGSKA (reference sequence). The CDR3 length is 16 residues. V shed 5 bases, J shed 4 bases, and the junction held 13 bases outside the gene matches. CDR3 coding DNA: TGCAGTGCTCATACGTCCCCGGGACTAGATTACAATGAGCAGTTCTTC. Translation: CSAHTSPGLDYNEQFF.

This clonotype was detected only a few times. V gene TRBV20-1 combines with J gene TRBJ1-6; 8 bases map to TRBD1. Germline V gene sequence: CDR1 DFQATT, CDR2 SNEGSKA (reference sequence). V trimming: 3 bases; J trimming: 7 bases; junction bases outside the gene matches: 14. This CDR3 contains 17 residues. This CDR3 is CSARWTGTKMGNSPLHF. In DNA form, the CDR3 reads TGCAGTGCTAGGTGGACAGGGACGAAAATGGGCAATTCACCCCTCCACTTT.

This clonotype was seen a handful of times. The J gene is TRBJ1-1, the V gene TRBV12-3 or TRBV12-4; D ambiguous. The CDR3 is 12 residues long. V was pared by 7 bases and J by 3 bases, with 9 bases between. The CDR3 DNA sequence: TGTGCCAGCACCTTGGGGTACACTGAAGCTTTCTTT. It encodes CASTLGYTEAFF.

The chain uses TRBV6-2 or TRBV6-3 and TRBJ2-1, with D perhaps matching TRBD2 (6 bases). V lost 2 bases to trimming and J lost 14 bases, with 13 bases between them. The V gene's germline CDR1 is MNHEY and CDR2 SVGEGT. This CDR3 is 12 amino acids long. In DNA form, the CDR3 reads TGTGCCAGCAGTTACCACGGGGGAATCAAGTTCTTC. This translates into CASSYHGGIKFF.

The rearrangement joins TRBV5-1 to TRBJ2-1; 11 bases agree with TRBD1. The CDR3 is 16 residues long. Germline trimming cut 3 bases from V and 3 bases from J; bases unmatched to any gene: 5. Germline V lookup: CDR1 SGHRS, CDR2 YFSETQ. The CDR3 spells CASSSGTGGGYNEQFF. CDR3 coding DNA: TGCGCCAGCAGCTCCGGGACAGGGGGTGGCTACAATGAGCAGTTCTTC.

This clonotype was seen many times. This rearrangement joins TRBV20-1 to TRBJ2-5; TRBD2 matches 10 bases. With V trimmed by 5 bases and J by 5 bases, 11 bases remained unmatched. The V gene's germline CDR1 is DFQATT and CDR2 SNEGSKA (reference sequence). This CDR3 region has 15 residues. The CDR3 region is CSAFIAGGMVETQYF. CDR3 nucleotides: TGCAGTGCTTTTATAGCGGGAGGAATGGTGGAGACCCAGTACTTC.

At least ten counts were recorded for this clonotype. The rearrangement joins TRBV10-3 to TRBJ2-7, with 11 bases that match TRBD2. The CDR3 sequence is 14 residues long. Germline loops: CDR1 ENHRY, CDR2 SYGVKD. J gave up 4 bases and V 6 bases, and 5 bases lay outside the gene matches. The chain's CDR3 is CAISGTSGNYEQYF. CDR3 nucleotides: TGTGCCATCAGCGGGACTAGCGGAAATTACGAGCAGTACTTC.

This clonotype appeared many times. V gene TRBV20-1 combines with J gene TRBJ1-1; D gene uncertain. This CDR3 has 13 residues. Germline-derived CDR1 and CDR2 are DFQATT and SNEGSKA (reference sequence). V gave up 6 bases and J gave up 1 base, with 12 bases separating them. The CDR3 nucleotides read TGCAGTGCAGCCCGGACGAGGAACACTGAAGCTTTCTTT. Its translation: CSAARTRNTEAFF.

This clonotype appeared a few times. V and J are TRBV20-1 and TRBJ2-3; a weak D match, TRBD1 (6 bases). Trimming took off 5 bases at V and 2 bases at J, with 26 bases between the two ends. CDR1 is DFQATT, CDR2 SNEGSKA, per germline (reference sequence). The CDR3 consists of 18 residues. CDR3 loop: CSAPPSSGGPTSTDTQYF. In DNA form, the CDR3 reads TGCAGTGCTCCTCCCTCTAGTGGGGGCCCCACCTCCACAGATACGCAGTATTTT.

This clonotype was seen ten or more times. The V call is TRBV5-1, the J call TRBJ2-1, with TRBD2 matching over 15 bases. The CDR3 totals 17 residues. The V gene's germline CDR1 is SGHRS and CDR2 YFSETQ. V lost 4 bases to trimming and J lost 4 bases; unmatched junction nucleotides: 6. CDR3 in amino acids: CASSSGLAGGPYNEQFF. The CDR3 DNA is TGCGCCAGCAGCAGTGGACTAGCGGGAGGGCCGTACAATGAGCAGTTCTTC.

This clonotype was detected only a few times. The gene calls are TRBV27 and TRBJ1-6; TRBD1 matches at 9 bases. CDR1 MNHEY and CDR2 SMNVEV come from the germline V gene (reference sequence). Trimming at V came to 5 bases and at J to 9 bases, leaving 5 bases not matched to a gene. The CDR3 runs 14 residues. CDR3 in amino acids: CASSLGTGSSPLHF. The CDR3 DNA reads TGTGCCAGCAGTCTCGGGACAGGGAGTTCACCCCTCCACTTT.